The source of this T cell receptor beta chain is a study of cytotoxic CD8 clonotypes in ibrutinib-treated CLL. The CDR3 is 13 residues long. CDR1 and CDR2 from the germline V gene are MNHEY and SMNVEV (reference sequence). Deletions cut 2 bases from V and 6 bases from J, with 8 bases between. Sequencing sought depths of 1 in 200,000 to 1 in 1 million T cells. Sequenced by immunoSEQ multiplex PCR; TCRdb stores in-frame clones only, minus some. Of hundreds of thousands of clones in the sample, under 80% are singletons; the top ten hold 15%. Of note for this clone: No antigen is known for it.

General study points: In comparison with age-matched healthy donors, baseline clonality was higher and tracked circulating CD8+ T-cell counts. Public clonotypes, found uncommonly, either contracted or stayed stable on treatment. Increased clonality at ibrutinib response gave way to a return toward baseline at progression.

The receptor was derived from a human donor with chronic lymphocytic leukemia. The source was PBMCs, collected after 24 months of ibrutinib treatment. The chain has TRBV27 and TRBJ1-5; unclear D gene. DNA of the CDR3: TGTGCCAGCAGTTTACACCAAACTCAGCCCCAGCATTTT. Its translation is CASSLHQTQPQHF.